The T cell receptor (beta chain) described here comes from a study of blood T cell repertoires in COVID-19. As originally analysed: Nucleated cell number was recorded as an estimate derived from reference gene primer amplification. The table came from immunoSEQ multiplex PCR; TCRdb's copy has only in-frame clones and leaves some out. Clone size and the V and J calls come from that table; the DNA yielded D and trimming. The table lists under 200,000 clones, approximately 86% of them singletons, with about 9.1% in the top ten. The sample was peripheral blood. The source is a woman aged 80 or over with acute or convalescent COVID-19.

CDR3 in amino acids: CASSLGRGSPEPNSPLHF. The CDR3 nucleotides are TGTGCCAGCAGCTTAGGCAGGGGGAGCCCTGAGCCTAATTCACCCCTCCACTTT. The chain links TRBV11-2 to TRBJ1-6, with 7 bases identical to TRBD1. The V gene end was trimmed by 1 base and the J gene end by 6 bases; junction bases not matched to a gene: 12. The CDR3 consists of 18 residues. Germline lookup yields CDR1 SGHAT and CDR2 FQNNGV.